The source of this TCR beta chain is a study of preoperative IRX-2 immunotherapy in early breast cancer. The repertoire was sequenced with immunoSEQ multiplex PCR; TCRdb's copy has only in-frame clones and lacks some. The sample has about 67,000 clones; around 94% are singletons. Specified treatment: preoperative locoregional IRX-2 cytokine immunotherapy. This phase Ib study tested locoregional IRX-2 cytokine immunotherapy given before surgery. This clone was counted once. Sampling took place from a patient treated with IRX-2 immunotherapy. The sequence derives from a human donor with breast cancer.

CDR3 amino acids: CASSPGLAGAYEQYF. The CDR3 nucleotides are TGTGCCAGCAGCCCAGGACTAGCGGGGGCCTACGAGCAGTACTTC. The chain employs TRBV6-6 and TRBJ2-7; TRBD2 aligns across 13 bases. The CDR3 contains 15 residues. The V gene's germline CDR1 is MNHNY and CDR2 SVGAGI (reference sequence). J lost 2 bases, V lost 6 bases, and 4 bases had no gene match.